The sequence of this T cell receptor beta chain was determined in a study of blood T cells in healthy people across ages. For the second PCR, which ran for about 6 to 11 cycles, a sample-barcoded 5' primer and a J-beta primer mix were used. TCRdb reprocessed the 5' RACE reads via MiXCR and lists one record per CDR3 protein. The sample shows 1.5 million to 1.8 million distinct CDR3 sequences, approximately 43% of them seen only once. Overall study findings and caveats: Per million T cells, the diversity of TCR beta decreased roughly linearly as age advanced.

Germline V gives CDR1 SGHRS, CDR2 YFSETQ. V lost 6 bases and J lost 3, with 10 bases in between. This CDR3 spans 13 amino acids. This clonotype was counted a few times. Its antigen remains unidentified. The chain employs TRBV5-1 and TRBJ2-1, with D hard to call. The clonotype was recovered from a woman younger than 35 in good health. The sequencing sample was made of blood. The CDR3 loop reads CASIPGRYNEQFF. The CDR3 region has the DNA TGCGCCAGCATCCCCGGACGCTACAATGAGCAGTTCTTC.